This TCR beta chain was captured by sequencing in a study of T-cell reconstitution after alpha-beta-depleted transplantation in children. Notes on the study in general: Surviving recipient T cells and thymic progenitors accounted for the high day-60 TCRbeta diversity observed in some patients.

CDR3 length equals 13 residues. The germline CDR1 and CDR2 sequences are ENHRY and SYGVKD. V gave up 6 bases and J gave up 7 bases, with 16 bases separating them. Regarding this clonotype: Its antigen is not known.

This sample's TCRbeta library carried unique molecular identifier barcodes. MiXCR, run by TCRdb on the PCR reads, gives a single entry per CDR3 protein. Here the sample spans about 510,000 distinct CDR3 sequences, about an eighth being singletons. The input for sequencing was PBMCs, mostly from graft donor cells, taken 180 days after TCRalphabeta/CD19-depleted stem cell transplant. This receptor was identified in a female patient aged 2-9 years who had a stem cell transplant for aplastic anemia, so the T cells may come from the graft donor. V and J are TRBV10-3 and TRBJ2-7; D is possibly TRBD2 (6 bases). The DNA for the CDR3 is TGTGCCATCAGACCGGGACCTGCGGGGGAGCAGTACGTC. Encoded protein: CAIRPGPAGEQYV.